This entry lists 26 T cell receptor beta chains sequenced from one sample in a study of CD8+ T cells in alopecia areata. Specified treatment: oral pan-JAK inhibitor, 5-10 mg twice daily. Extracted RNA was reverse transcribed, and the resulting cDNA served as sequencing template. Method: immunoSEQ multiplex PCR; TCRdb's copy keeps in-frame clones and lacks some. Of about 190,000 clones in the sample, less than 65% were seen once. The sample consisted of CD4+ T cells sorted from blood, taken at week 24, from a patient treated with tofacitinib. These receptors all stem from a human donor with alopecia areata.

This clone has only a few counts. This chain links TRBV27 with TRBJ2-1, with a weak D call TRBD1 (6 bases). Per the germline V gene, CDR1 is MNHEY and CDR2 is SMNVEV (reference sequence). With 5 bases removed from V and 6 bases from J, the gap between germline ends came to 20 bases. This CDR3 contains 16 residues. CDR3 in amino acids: CASSIREQGYTNEQFF. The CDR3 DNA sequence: TGTGCCAGCAGTATCAGGGAACAGGGCTATACCAATGAGCAGTTCTTC.

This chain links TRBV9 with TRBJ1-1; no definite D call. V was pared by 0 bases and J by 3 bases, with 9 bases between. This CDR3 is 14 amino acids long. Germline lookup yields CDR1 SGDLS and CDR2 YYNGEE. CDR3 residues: CASSVAGQDTEAFF. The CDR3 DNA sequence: TGTGCCAGCAGCGTAGCCGGGCAGGACACTGAAGCTTTCTTT.

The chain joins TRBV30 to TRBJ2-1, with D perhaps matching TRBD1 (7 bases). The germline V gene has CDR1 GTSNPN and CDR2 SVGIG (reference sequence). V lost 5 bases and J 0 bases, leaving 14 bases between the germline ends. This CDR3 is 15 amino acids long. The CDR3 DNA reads TGTGCCTGGGGGGGGACAGCCCACTCCTACAATGAGCAGTTCTTC. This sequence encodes CAWGGTAHSYNEQFF. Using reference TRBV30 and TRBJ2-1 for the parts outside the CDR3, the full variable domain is SQTIHQWPATLVQPVGSPLSLECTVEGTSNPNLYWYRQAAGRGLQLLFYSVGIGQISSEVPQNLSASRPQDRQFILSSKKLLLSDSGFYLCAWGGTAHSYNEQFFGPGTRLTVL.

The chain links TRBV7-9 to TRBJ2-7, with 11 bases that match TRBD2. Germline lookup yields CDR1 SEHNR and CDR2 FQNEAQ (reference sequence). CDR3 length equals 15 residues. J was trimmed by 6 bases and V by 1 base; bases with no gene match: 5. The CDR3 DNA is TGTGCCAGCAGCTTAGGTGCTAGCGGGGGGATCGAGCAGTACTTC. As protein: CASSLGASGGIEQYF.

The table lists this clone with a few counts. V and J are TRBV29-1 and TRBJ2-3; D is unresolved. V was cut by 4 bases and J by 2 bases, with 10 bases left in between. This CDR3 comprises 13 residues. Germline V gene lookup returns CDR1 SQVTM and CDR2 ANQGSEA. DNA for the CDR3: TGCAGCGTTGCACAGCTTAACACAGATACGCAGTATTTT. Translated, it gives CSVAQLNTDTQYF.

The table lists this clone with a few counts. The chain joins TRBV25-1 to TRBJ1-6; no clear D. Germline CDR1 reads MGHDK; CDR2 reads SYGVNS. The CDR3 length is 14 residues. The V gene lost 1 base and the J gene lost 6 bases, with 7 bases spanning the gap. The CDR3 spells CASSEWSTNSPLHF. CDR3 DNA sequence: TGTGCCAGCAGTGAATGGAGCACTAATTCACCCCTCCACTTT.

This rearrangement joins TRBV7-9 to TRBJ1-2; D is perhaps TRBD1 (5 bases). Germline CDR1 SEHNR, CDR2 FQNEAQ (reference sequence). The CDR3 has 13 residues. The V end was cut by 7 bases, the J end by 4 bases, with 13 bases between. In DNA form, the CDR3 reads TGTGCCAGCAATGAGGGGTCGGTCTATGGCTACACCTTC. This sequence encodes CASNEGSVYGYTF.

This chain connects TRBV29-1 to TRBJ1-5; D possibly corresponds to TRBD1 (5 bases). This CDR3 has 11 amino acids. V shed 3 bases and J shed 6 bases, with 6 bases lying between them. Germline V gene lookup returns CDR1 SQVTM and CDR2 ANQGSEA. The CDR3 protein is CSVEGVQPQHF. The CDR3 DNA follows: TGCAGCGTTGAGGGGGTTCAGCCCCAGCATTTT.

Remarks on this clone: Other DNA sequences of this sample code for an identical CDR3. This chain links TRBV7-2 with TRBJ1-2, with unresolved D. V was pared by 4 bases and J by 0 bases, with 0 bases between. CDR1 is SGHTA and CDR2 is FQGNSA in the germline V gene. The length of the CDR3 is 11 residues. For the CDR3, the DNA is TGTGCCAGCAGCTCTAACTATGGCTACACCTTC. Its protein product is CASSSNYGYTF.

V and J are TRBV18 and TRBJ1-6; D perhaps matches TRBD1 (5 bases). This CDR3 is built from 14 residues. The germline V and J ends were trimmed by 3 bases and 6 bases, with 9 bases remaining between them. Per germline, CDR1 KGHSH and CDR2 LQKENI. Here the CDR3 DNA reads TGTGCCAGCTCACCGGGACGGGTTAATTCACCCCTCCACTTT. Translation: CASSPGRVNSPLHF. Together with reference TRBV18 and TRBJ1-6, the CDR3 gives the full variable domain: NAGVMQNPRHLVRRRGQEARLRCSPMKGHSHVYWYRQLPEEGLKFMVYLQKENIIDESGMPKERFSAEFPKEGPSILRIQQVVRGDSAAYFCASSPGRVNSPLHFGNGTRLTVT.

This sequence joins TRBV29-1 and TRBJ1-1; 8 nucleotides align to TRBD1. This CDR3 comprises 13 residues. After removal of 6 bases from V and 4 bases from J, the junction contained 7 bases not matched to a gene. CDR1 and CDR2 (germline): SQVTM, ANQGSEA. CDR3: CSVDRGGSTEAFF. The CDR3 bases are TGCAGCGTCGACAGGGGCGGTAGCACTGAAGCTTTCTTT.

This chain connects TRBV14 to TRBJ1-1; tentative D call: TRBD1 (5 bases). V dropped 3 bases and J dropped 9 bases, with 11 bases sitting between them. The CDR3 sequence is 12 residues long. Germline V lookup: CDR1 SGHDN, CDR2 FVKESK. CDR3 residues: CASSHSGPKAFF. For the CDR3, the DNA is TGTGCCAGCAGCCATTCAGGGCCTAAAGCTTTCTTT.

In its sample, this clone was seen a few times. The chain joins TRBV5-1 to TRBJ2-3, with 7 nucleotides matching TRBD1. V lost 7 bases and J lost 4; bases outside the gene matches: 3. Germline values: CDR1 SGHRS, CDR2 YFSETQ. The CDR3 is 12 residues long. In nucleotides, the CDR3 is TGCGCCAGCGTAGGACAGGCAGATACGCAGTATTTT. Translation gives CASVGQADTQYF.

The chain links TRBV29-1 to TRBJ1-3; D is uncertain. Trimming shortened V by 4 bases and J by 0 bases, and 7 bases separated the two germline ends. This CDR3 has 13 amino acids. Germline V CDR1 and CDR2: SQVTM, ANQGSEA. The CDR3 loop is CSVARLSGNTIYF. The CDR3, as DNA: TGCAGCGTTGCCAGACTCTCTGGAAACACCATATATTTT. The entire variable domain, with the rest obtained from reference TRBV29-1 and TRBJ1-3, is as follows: SAVISQKPSRDICQRGTSLTIQCQVDSQVTMMFWYRQQPGQSLTLIATANQGSEATYESGFVIDKFPISRPNLTFSTLTVSNMSPEDSSIYLCSVARLSGNTIYFGEGSWLTVV.

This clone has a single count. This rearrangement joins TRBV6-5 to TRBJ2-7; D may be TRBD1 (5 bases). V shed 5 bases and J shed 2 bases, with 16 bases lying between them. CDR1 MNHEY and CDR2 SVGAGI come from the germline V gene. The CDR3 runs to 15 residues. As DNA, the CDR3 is TGTGCCAGCAGTCCCGACAGAGTTCCAACCTACGAGCAGTACTTC. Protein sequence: CASSPDRVPTYEQYF.

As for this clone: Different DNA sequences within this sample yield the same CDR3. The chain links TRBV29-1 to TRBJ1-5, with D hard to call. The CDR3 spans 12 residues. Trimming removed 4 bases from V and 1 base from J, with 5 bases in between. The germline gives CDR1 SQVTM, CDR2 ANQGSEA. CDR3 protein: CSVGTSNQPQHF. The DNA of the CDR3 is TGCAGCGTTGGTACAAGCAATCAGCCCCAGCATTTT. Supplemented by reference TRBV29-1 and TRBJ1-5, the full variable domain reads SAVISQKPSRDICQRGTSLTIQCQVDSQVTMMFWYRQQPGQSLTLIATANQGSEATYESGFVIDKFPISRPNLTFSTLTVSNMSPEDSSIYLCSVGTSNQPQHFGDGTRLSIL.

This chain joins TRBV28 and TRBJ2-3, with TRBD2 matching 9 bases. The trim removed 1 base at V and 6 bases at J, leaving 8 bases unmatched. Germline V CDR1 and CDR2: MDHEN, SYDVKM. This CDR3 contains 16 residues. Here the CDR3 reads CASSLSPSGASDTQYF. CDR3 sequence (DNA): TGTGCCAGCAGTTTATCTCCTAGCGGGGCGTCTGATACGCAGTATTTT.

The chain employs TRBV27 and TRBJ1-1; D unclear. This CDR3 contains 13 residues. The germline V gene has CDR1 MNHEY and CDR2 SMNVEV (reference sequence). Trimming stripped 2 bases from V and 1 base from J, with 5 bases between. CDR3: CASSLVANTEAFF. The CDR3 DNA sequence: TGTGCCAGCAGTTTAGTTGCGAACACTGAAGCTTTCTTT.

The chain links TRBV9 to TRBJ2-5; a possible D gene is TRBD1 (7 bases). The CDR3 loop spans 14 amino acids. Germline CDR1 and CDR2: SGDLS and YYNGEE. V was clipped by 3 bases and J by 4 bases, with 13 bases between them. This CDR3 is CASSARQGGETQYF. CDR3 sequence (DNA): TGTGCCAGCAGCGCCAGACAGGGAGGAGAGACCCAGTACTTC.

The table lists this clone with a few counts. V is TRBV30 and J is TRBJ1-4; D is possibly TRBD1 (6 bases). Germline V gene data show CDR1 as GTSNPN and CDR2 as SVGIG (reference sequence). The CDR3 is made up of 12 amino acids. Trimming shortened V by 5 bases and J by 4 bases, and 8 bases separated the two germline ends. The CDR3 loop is CAWGRGNEKLFF. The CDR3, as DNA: TGTGCCTGGGGCAGGGGTAATGAAAAACTGTTTTTT.

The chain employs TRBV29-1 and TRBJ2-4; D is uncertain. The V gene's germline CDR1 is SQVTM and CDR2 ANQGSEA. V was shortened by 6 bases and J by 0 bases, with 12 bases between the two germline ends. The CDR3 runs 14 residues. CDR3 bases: TGCAGCGTGTTTTTATCACTAGCCAAAAACATTCAGTACTTC. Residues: CSVFLSLAKNIQYF.

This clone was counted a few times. The DNA of the CDR3 is TGTGCCAGCTGGGACGGGGAGCTGTTTTTT. Translation gives CASWDGELFF. This sequence joins TRBV6-6 and TRBJ2-2; D uncertain. This CDR3 contains 10 residues. Germline CDR1 and CDR2: MNHNY and SVGAGI (reference sequence). The V gene lost 8 bases and the J gene lost 7 bases, with 5 bases spanning the gap.

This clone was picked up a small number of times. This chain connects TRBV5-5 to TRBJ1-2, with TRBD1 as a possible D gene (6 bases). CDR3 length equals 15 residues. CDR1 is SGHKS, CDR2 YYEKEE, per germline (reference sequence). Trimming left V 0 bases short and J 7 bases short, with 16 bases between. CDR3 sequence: CASSLGGVRGRGYTF. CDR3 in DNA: TGTGCCAGCAGCTTGGGAGGCGTCAGGGGTCGTGGCTACACCTTC.

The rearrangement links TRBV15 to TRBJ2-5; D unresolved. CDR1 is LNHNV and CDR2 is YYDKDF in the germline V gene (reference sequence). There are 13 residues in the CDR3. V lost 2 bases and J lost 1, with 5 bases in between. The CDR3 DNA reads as TGTGCCACCAGCAGACAGATCCAAGAGACCCAGTACTTC. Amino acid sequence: CATSRQIQETQYF.

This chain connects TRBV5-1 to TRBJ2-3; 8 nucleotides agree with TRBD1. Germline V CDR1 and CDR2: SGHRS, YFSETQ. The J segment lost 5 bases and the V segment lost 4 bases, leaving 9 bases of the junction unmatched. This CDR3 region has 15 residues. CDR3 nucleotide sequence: TGCGCCAGCAGCACGGACAGGGTGTCTATAGATACGCAGTATTTT. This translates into CASSTDRVSIDTQYF.

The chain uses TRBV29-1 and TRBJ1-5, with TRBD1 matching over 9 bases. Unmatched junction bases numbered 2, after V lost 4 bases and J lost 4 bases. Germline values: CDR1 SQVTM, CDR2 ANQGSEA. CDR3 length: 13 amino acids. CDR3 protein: CSVAGTGNQPQHF. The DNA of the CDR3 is TGCAGCGTTGCCGGGACAGGGAATCAGCCCCAGCATTTT. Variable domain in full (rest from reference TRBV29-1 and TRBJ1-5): SAVISQKPSRDICQRGTSLTIQCQVDSQVTMMFWYRQQPGQSLTLIATANQGSEATYESGFVIDKFPISRPNLTFSTLTVSNMSPEDSSIYLCSVAGTGNQPQHFGDGTRLSIL.